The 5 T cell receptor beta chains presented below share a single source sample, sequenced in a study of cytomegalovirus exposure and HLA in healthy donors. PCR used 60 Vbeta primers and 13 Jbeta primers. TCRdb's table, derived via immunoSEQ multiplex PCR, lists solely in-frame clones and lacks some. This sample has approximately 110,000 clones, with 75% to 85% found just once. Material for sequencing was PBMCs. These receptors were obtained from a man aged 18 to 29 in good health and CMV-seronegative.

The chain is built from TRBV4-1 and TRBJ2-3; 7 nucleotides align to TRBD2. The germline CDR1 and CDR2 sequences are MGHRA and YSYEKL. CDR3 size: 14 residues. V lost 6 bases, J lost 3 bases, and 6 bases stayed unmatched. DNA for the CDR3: TGCGCCAGCAGGGCGGAGCGGGGTACAGATACGCAGTATTTT. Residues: CASRAERGTDTQYF.

CDR3 sequence: CASSPWTGGARGYTF. DNA for the CDR3: TGTGCCAGCAGCCCCTGGACAGGGGGCGCGAGAGGCTACACCTTC. The chain has TRBV7-2 and TRBJ1-2; TRBD1 matches at 11 bases. Trimming at V came to 5 bases and at J to 8 bases, leaving 10 bases not matched to a gene. The germline CDR1 and CDR2 sequences are SGHTA and FQGNSA. The CDR3 covers 15 residues.

The CDR3 DNA reads TGTGCCAGTAGTATGGCCTCAGGGCGGAGGGTCTCAGATACGCAGTATTTT. Translating gives CASSMASGRRVSDTQYF. The genes are TRBV19 and TRBJ2-3, with a tentative D call TRBD2 (6 bases). CDR1 LNHDA and CDR2 SQIVND come from the germline V gene (reference sequence). V lost 3 bases to trimming and J lost 4 bases, with 20 bases between them. The CDR3 length is 17 residues. Full variable domain (missing parts from reference TRBV19 and TRBJ2-3): DGGITQSPKYLFRKEGQNVTLSCEQNLNHDAMYWYRQDPGQGLRLIYYSQIVNDFQKGDIAEGYSVSREKKESFPLTVTSAQKNPTAFYLCASSMASGRRVSDTQYFGPGTRLTVL.

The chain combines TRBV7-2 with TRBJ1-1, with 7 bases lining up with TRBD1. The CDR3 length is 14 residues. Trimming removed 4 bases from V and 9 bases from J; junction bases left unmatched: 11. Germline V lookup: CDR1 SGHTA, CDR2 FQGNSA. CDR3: CASSSGQVESQAFF. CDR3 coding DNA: TGTGCCAGCAGCTCTGGACAGGTCGAAAGTCAAGCTTTCTTT.

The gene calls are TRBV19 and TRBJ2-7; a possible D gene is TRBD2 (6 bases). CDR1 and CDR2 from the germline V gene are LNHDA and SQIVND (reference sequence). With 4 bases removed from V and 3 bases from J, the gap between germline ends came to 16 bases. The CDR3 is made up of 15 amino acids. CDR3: CASSTSGTAIYEQYF. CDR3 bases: TGTGCCAGTAGTACTTCCGGGACTGCGATCTACGAGCAGTACTTC.